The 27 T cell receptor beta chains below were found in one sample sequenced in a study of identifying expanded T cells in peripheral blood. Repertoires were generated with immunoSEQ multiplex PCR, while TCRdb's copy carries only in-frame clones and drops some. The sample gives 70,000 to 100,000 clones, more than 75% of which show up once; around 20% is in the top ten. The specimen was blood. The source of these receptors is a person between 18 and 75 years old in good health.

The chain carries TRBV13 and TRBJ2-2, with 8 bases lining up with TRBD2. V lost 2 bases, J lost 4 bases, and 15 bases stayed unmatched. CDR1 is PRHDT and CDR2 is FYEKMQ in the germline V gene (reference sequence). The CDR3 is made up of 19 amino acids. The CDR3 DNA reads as TGTGCCAGCAGCTTACCGGCTAGCGGGTCCGTTGCGGTCACCGGGGAGCTGTTTTTT. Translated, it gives CASSLPASGSVAVTGELFF.

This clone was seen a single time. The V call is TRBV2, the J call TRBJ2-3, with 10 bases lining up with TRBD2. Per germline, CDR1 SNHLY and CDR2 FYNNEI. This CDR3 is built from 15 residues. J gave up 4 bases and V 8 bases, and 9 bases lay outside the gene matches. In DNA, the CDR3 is TGTGCCAGCGTTACTAGCGGGGCCTATGCAGATACGCAGTATTTT. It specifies CASVTSGAYADTQYF.

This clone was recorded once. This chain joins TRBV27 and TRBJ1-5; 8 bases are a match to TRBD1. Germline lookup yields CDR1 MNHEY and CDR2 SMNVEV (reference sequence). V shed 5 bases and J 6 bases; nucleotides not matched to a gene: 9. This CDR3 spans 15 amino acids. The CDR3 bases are TGTGCCAGCAGTCCCCGGACAGGGTATGGTCAGCCCCAGCATTTT. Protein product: CASSPRTGYGQPQHF.

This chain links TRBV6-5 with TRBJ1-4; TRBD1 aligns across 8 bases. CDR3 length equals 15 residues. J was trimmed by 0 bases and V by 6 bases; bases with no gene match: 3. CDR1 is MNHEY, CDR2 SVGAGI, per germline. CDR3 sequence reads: CASRYRGATNEKLFF. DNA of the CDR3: TGTGCCAGCAGGTACAGGGGGGCAACTAATGAAAAACTGTTTTTT.

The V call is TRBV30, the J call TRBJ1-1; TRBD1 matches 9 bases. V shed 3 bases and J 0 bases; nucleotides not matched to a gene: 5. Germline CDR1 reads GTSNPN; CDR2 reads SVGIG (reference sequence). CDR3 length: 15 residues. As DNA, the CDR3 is TGTGCCTGGAGCGTAGGGACAGGGATGAACACTGAAGCTTTCTTT. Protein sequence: CAWSVGTGMNTEAFF.

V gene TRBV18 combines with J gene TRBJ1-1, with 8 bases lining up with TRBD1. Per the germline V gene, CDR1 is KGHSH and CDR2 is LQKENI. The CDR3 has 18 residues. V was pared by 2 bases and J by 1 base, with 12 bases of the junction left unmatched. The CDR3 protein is CASSPFSGGPVTNTEAFF. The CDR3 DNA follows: TGTGCCAGCTCACCATTTTCAGGGGGCCCAGTCACGAACACTGAAGCTTTCTTT. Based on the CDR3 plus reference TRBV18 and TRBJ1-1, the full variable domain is NAGVMQNPRHLVRRRGQEARLRCSPMKGHSHVYWYRQLPEEGLKFMVYLQKENIIDESGMPKERFSAEFPKEGPSILRIQQVVRGDSAAYFCASSPFSGGPVTNTEAFFGQGTRLTVV.

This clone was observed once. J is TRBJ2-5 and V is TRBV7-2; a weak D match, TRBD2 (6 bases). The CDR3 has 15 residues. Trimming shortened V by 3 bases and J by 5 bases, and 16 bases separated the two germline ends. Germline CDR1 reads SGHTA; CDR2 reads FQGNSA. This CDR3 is CASSLAPLAPETQYF. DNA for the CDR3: TGTGCCAGCAGCTTGGCCCCCCTAGCGCCGGAGACCCAGTACTTC. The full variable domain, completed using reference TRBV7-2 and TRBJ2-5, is GAGVSQSPSNKVTEKGKDVELRCDPISGHTALYWYRQSLGQGLEFLIYFQGNSAPDKSGLPSDRFSAERTGGSVSTLTIQRTQQEDSAVYLCASSLAPLAPETQYFGPGTRLLVL.

The CDR3 DNA sequence: TGTGCCAGCAGCCAAGATCCAGGGGCTATGACTAATGAAAAACTGTTTTTT. This sequence encodes CASSQDPGAMTNEKLFF. V and J are TRBV4-2 and TRBJ1-4; D possibly corresponds to TRBD1 (6 bases). The germline gives CDR1 LGHNA, CDR2 YNFKEQ. The CDR3 totals 17 residues. V lost 0 bases, J lost 2 bases, and 13 bases lay in between.

The CDR3 sequence is CASSQGAGGAAYEQYF. CDR3 nucleotides: TGTGCCAGCAGCCAAGGGGCCGGGGGGGCCGCCTACGAGCAGTACTTC. The chain employs TRBV4-2 and TRBJ2-7; the match to TRBD2 covers 8 bases. The CDR3 is 16 amino acids. CDR1 LGHNA and CDR2 YNFKEQ come from the germline V gene. Trimming cost V 1 base and J 2 bases; bases outside gene matches: 7.

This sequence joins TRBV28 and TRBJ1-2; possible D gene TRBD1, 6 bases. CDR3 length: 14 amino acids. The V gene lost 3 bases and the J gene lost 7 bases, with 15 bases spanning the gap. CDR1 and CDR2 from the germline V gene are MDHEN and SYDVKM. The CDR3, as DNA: TGTGCCAGCAGTTTGGGGAACAGGGTCCCTGGCTACACCTTC. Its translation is CASSLGNRVPGYTF.

CDR3 amino acids: CASVSNNYGYTF. The CDR3 nucleotides are TGTGCCAGCGTATCCAACAACTATGGCTACACCTTC. The V call is TRBV25-1, the J call TRBJ1-2; unclear D gene. V was clipped by 8 bases and J by 2 bases, with 9 bases between them. The CDR3 extends over 12 amino acids. The germline V gene has CDR1 MGHDK and CDR2 SYGVNS.

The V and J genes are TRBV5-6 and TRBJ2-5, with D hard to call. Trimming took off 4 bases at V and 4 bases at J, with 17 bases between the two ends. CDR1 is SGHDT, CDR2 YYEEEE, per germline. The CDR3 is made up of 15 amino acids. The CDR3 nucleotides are TGTGCCAGCAGCCTCCGTAAACCCTTTTCAGAGACCCAGTACTTC. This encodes CASSLRKPFSETQYF.

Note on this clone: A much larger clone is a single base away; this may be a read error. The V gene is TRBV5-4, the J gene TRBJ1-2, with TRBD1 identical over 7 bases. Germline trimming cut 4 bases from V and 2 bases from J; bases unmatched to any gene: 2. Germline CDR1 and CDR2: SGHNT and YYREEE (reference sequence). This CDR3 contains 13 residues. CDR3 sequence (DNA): TGTGCCAGCAGCCCGGGACAGAACTATGGCTACACCTTC. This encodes CASSPGQNYGYTF.

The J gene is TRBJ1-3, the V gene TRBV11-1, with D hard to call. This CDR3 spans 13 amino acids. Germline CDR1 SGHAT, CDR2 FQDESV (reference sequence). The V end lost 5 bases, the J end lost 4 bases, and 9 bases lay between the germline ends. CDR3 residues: CASSRSPGNTIYF. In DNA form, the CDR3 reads TGTGCCAGCAGCCGATCCCCGGGAAACACCATATATTTT.

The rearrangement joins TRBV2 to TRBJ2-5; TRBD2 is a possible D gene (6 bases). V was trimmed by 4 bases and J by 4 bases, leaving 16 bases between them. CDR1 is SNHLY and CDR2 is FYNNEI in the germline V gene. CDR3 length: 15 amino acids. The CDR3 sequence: CASSGFGGASETQYF. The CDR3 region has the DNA TGTGCCAGCAGTGGTTTCGGGGGAGCATCAGAGACCCAGTACTTC.

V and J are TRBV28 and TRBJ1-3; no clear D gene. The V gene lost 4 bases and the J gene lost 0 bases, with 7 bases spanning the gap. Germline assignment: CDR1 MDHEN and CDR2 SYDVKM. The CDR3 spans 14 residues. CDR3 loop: CASSSAVSGNTIYF. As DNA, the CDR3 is TGTGCCAGCAGTTCGGCAGTCTCTGGAAACACCATATATTTT.

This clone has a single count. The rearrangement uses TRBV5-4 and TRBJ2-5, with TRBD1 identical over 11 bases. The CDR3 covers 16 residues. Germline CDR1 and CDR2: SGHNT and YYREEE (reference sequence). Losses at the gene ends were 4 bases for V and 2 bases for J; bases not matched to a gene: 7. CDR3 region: CASSPRDRGTQETQYF. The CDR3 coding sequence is TGTGCCAGCAGCCCCCGGGACAGGGGGACGCAAGAGACCCAGTACTTC. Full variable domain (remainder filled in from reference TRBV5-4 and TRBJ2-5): ETGVTQSPTHLIKTRGQQVTLRCSSQSGHNTVSWYQQALGQGPQFIFQYYREEENGRGNFPPRFSGLQFPNYSSELNVNALELDDSALYLCASSPRDRGTQETQYFGPGTRLLVL.

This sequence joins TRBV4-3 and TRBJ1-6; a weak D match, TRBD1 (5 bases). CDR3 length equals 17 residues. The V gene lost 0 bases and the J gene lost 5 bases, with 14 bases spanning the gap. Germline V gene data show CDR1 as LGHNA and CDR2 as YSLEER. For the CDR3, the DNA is TGCGCCAGCAGCCAAGATATAGGACGGGGACATAATTCACCCCTCCACTTT. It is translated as CASSQDIGRGHNSPLHF.

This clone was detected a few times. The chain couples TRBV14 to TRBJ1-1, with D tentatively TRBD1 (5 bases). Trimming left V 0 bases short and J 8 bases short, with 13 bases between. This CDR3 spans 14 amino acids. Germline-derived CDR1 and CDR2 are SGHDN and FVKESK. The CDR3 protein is CASSQEAGSWEAFF. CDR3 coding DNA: TGTGCCAGCAGCCAAGAAGCAGGGAGCTGGGAAGCTTTCTTT.

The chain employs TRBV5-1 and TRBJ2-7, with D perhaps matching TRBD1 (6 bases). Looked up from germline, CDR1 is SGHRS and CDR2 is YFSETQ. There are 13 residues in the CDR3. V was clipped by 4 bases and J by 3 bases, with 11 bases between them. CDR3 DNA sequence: TGCGCCAGCAGCGCAGACAGGTACTACGAGCAGTACTTC. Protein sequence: CASSADRYYEQYF.

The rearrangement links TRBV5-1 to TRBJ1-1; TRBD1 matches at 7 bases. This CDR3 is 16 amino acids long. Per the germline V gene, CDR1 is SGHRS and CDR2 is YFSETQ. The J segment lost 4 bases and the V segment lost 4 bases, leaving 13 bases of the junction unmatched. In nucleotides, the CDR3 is TGCGCCAGCAGCCCCCCCGAAGGAAGACAGGGCACTGAAGCTTTCTTT. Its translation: CASSPPEGRQGTEAFF.

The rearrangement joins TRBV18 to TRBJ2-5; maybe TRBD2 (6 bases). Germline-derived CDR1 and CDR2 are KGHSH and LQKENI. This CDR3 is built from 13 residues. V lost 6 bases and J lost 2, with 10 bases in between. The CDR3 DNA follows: TGTGCCAGCTCGCAACGGGGGCAAGAGACCCAGTACTTC. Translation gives CASSQRGQETQYF.

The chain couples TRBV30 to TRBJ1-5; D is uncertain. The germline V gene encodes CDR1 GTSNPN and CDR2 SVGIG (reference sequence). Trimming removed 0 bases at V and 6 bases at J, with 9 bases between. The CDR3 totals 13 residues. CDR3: CAWSVLEGQPQHF. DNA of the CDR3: TGTGCCTGGAGTGTACTTGAGGGTCAGCCCCAGCATTTT.

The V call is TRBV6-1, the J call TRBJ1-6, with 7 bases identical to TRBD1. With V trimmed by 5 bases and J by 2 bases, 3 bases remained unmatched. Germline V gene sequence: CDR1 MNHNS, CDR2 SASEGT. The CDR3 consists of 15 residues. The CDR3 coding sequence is TGTGCCAGCAGTCAGGGGGGAACCTATAATTCACCCCTCCACTTT. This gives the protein CASSQGGTYNSPLHF.

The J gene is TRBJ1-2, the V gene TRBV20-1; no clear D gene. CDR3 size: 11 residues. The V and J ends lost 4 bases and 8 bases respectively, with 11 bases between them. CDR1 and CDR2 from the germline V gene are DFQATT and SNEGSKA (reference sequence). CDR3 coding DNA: TGCAGTGCTAACCGGAACATGGGCTACACCTTC. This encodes CSANRNMGYTF.

The CDR3 here is CASSGDTQYF. The CDR3 DNA reads as TGTGCCAGCAGCGGGGATACGCAGTATTTT. V and J are TRBV9 and TRBJ2-3; D is unclear. CDR1 and CDR2 from the germline V gene are SGDLS and YYNGEE. The V end lost 3 bases, the J end lost 6 bases, and 2 bases lay between the germline ends. There are 10 residues in the CDR3.

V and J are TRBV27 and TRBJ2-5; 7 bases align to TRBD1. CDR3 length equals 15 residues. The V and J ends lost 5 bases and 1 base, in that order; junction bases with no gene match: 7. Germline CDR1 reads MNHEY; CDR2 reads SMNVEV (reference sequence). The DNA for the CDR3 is TGTGCCAGCAGTCCCCGGGACAGATTCCAAGAGACCCAGTACTTC. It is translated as CASSPRDRFQETQYF.